These 21 T cell receptor beta chains were sequenced from one sample in a study of blood T cell repertoires in COVID-19. Profiled with immunoSEQ multiplex PCR; TCRdb holds only in-frame clones, not every one. The sample consists of about 190,000 clones, almost 90% of them appearing once. The sample consisted of peripheral blood. The receptor set was obtained from a man aged 45-60 years with acute or convalescent COVID-19.

V is TRBV18 and J is TRBJ2-1; 9 bases line up with TRBD1. The CDR3 runs to 16 residues. Germline values: CDR1 KGHSH, CDR2 LQKENI. V lost 0 bases to trimming and J lost 12 bases; unmatched junction nucleotides: 12. The CDR3, as DNA: TGTGCCAGCTCACCACCTGTGACAGGGGGACCCATCGGGCAGTTCTTC. It encodes CASSPPVTGGPIGQFF. The whole variable domain, remainder taken from reference TRBV18 and TRBJ2-1, is NAGVMQNPRHLVRRRGQEARLRCSPMKGHSHVYWYRQLPEEGLKFMVYLQKENIIDESGMPKERFSAEFPKEGPSILRIQQVVRGDSAAYFCASSPPVTGGPIGQFFGPGTRLTVL.

The rearrangement links TRBV14 to TRBJ1-4; no clear D gene. The germline CDR1 and CDR2 sequences are SGHDN and FVKESK. This CDR3 region has 14 residues. V was clipped by 3 bases and J by 3 bases, with 8 bases between them. CDR3 nucleotide sequence: TGTGCCAGCAGCCAGTCCTACGCTAATGAAAAACTGTTTTTT. It encodes CASSQSYANEKLFF. The complete variable domain, with remaining parts taken from reference TRBV14 and TRBJ1-4, reads EAGVTQFPSHSVIEKGQTVTLRCDPISGHDNLYWYRRVMGKEIKFLLHFVKESKQDESGMPNNRFLAERTGGTYSTLKVQPAELEDSGVYFCASSQSYANEKLFFGSGTQLSVL.

The chain recombines TRBV7-6 with TRBJ2-5; 9 nucleotides match TRBD2. With V trimmed by 5 bases and J by 4 bases, 2 bases remained unmatched. CDR1 is SGHVS, CDR2 FNYEAQ, per germline. This CDR3 has 13 residues. CDR3 sequence: CASSRSGRETQYF. Written as DNA, the CDR3 is TGTGCCAGCAGCCGTAGCGGGAGAGAGACCCAGTACTTC.

This chain uses TRBV6-5 with TRBJ1-4; D is ambiguous. The germline gives CDR1 MNHEY, CDR2 SVGAGI. This CDR3 has 13 residues. V was clipped by 3 bases and J by 8 bases, with 10 bases between them. The DNA for the CDR3 is TGTGCCAGCAGTTATGGTTTCGGGGAAAAACTGTTTTTT. This gives the protein CASSYGFGEKLFF.

The chain links TRBV19 to TRBJ2-5; the match to TRBD1 covers 10 bases. The V segment lost 1 base and the J segment 6 bases; nucleotides outside the gene matches: 2. The CDR3 is made up of 14 amino acids. Per the germline V gene, CDR1 is LNHDA and CDR2 is SQIVND (reference sequence). The CDR3 reads CASSIGGQGKTQYF. CDR3 in DNA: TGTGCCAGTAGTATAGGGGGACAGGGGAAGACCCAGTACTTC.

The chain has TRBV27 and TRBJ2-5; 7 bases fit TRBD2. J was trimmed by 5 bases and V by 10 bases; bases with no gene match: 7. The CDR3 loop spans 12 amino acids. CDR1 is MNHEY, CDR2 SMNVEV, per germline (reference sequence). CDR3 sequence reads: CATRDGGETQYF. In DNA, the CDR3 is TGTGCCACCAGGGACGGGGGGGAGACCCAGTACTTC.

The chain joins TRBV7-9 to TRBJ1-4, with D possibly matching TRBD1 (5 bases). Germline CDR1 reads SEHNR; CDR2 reads FQNEAQ (reference sequence). There are 18 residues in the CDR3. V lost 6 bases, J lost 3 bases, and 23 bases lay in between. The CDR3 reads CASSPPLSSGLPNEKLFF. In nucleotides, the CDR3 is TGTGCCAGCAGTCCCCCCCTCTCCTCAGGGCTTCCTAATGAAAAACTGTTTTTT.

This chain uses TRBV6-5 with TRBJ2-5; D is possibly TRBD1 (6 bases). The germline V gene has CDR1 MNHEY and CDR2 SVGAGI. V shed 5 bases and J shed 4 bases, with 14 bases lying between them. This CDR3 region has 14 residues. The CDR3 region is CASSQVGQLETQYF. Here the CDR3 DNA reads TGTGCCAGCAGTCAGGTGGGACAACTAGAGACCCAGTACTTC.

This chain uses TRBV7-3 with TRBJ2-5; D is possibly TRBD1 (6 bases). Germline CDR1 is SGHTA and CDR2 is FQGTGA. The CDR3 has 15 residues. V dropped 7 bases and J dropped 3 bases, with 18 bases sitting between them. The CDR3 protein is CASTIHRVAKETQYF. In DNA, the CDR3 is TGTGCCAGCACTATACACAGGGTAGCGAAAGAGACCCAGTACTTC.

This chain joins TRBV19 and TRBJ1-3, with 9 bases fitting TRBD1. V trimming: 8 bases; J trimming: 2 bases; junction bases outside the gene matches: 13. This CDR3 is 17 amino acids long. Germline V gene lookup returns CDR1 LNHDA and CDR2 SQIVND (reference sequence). CDR3 sequence (DNA): TGTGCCAGTGGGGGACAGGGTTTATCGTTGGCTGGAAACACCATATATTTT. It encodes CASGGQGLSLAGNTIYF. The full variable domain, completed using reference TRBV19 and TRBJ1-3, is DGGITQSPKYLFRKEGQNVTLSCEQNLNHDAMYWYRQDPGQGLRLIYYSQIVNDFQKGDIAEGYSVSREKKESFPLTVTSAQKNPTAFYLCASGGQGLSLAGNTIYFGEGSWLTVV.

The chain has TRBV29-1 and TRBJ1-2; 8 bases map to TRBD1. Unmatched junction bases numbered 1, after V lost 5 bases and J lost 5 bases. Germline loops: CDR1 SQVTM, CDR2 ANQGSEA. The CDR3 loop spans 11 amino acids. DNA for the CDR3: TGCAGCGTTCGGGACAGGTATGGCTACACCTTC. Translated, it gives CSVRDRYGYTF.

The J gene is TRBJ2-7, the V gene TRBV9, with 7 bases matching TRBD1. Germline V CDR1 and CDR2: SGDLS, YYNGEE. Trimming removed 0 bases from V and 4 bases from J; junction bases left unmatched: 7. The CDR3 loop spans 15 amino acids. The CDR3 nucleotides are TGTGCCAGCAGCGTAGTCGGGCACAGGGGATACGAGCAGTACGTC. Its protein product is CASSVVGHRGYEQYV.

V usage is TRBV6-6 and J usage is TRBJ2-5, with D possibly TRBD2 on 7 matching bases. V shed 5 bases and J shed 4 bases, with 32 bases lying between them. CDR1 is MNHNY and CDR2 is SVGAGI in the germline V gene (reference sequence). The CDR3 is 20 residues long. CDR3 nucleotide sequence: TGTGCCAGCAGTCTTACGGCTCTGTCCCACCCGGGGGGCGGGGCAGAGACCCAGTACTTC. Its protein is CASSLTALSHPGGGAETQYF.

The chain recombines TRBV21-1 with TRBJ1-1. TRBV21-1 is termed a pseudogene. CDR3 length equals 16 residues. CDR3 loop: CASSKVERGENTEAFF. The CDR3 nucleotides read TGTGCCAGCAGCAAAGTTGAGCGGGGCGAGAACACTGAAGCTTTCTTT.

The chain combines TRBV19 with TRBJ2-1, with 8 bases identical to TRBD2. The J segment lost 0 bases and the V segment lost 8 bases, leaving 6 bases of the junction unmatched. This CDR3 spans 15 amino acids. CDR1 is LNHDA and CDR2 is SQIVND in the germline V gene (reference sequence). CDR3 nucleotide sequence: TGTGCCAGTGCGCGGGGGGTGAGCTCCTACAATGAGCAGTTCTTC. It codes for CASARGVSSYNEQFF.

The chain employs TRBV2 and TRBJ1-5; D unclear. The ends were cut back, 4 bases at V and 4 bases at J, with 14 bases in the middle. Germline values: CDR1 SNHLY, CDR2 FYNNEI. CDR3 length equals 15 residues. CDR3 nucleotides: TGTGCCAGCAGTGGCCAACCGCAACTTAATCAGCCCCAGCATTTT. This sequence encodes CASSGQPQLNQPQHF.

The chain combines TRBV7-8 with TRBJ1-2, with 8 positions matching TRBD1. This CDR3 has 16 residues. The germline gives CDR1 SGHVS, CDR2 FQNEAQ. Losses at the gene ends were 4 bases for V and 4 bases for J; bases not matched to a gene: 11. The CDR3 DNA follows: TGTGCCAGCAGCTCGGAAGAGGGACAGGAGTCCTATGGCTACACCTTC. Its translation: CASSSEEGQESYGYTF.

This rearrangement joins TRBV6-5 to TRBJ2-5, with a tentative D call TRBD2 (6 bases). Germline assignment: CDR1 MNHEY and CDR2 SVGAGI. The V end was cut by 6 bases, the J end by 2 bases, with 7 bases between. The CDR3 length is 12 residues. The chain's CDR3 is CASRGLQETQYF. The CDR3 DNA follows: TGTGCCAGCAGGGGACTGCAAGAGACCCAGTACTTC.

The V call is TRBV19, the J call TRBJ1-1, with a weak D call TRBD1 (5 bases). This CDR3 region has 15 residues. The V end was cut by 1 base, the J end by 4 bases, with 13 bases between. The germline V gene has CDR1 LNHDA and CDR2 SQIVND (reference sequence). DNA for the CDR3: TGTGCCAGTAGTATAGTCTCGGGGGGTGGCACTGAAGCTTTCTTT. As protein: CASSIVSGGGTEAFF.

The rearrangement uses TRBV7-3 and TRBJ1-6; TRBD1 might be the D (5 bases). CDR1 is SGHTA and CDR2 is FQGTGA in the germline V gene. CDR3 length equals 14 residues. V dropped 4 bases and J dropped 7 bases, with 11 bases sitting between them. The CDR3 bases are TGTGCCAGCAGCTACAGGAGGGAAAATTCACCCCTCCACTTT. Its protein is CASSYRRENSPLHF.

Comments on this clone: An end of the junction does not agree with germline; a read error may underlie this. The chain couples TRBV2 to TRBJ1-2; tentative D call: TRBD1 (5 bases). The CDR3 loop spans 14 amino acids. The germline V gene encodes CDR1 SNHLY and CDR2 FYNNEI. The chain's CDR3 is CASRFDNGAVIGIF. In DNA, the CDR3 is TGTGCCAGCAGGTTTGACAATGGGGCGGTCATAGGGATCTTC.